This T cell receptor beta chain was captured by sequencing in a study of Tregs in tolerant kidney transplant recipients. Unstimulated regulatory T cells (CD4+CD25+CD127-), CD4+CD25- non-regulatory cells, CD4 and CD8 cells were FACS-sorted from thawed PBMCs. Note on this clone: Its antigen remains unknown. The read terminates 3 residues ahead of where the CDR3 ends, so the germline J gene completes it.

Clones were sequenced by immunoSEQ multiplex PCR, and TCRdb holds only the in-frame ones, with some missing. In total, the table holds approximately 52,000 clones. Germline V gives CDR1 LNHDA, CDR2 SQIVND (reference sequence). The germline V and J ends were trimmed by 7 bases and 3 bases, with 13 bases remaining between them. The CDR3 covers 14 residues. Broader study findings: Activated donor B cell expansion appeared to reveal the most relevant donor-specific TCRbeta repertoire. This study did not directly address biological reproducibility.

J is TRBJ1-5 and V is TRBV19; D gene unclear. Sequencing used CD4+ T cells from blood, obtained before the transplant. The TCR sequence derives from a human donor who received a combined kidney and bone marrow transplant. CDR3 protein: CASNFAGPNQPQHF. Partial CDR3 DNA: TGTGCCAGTAACTTTGCCGGTCCCAATCAGCCC.